The 5 T cell receptor beta chains below come from one sample, sequenced in a study of graft-versus-host responses after intestinal transplantation. Their antigen targets remain unknown. Produced via immunoSEQ multiplex PCR; TCRdb's table is partial and in-frame only. Among around 90,000 clones listed, 85% to 95% were seen once. The sample was unstimulated CD8+ T cells sorted from spleen or lymph node cells, taken before transplant. The receptors were sampled from a human donor who was the organ donor for an intestinal transplant.

J is TRBJ2-1 and V is TRBV9; 11 bases align to TRBD2. The CDR3 extends over 18 amino acids. The trim removed 4 bases at V and 0 bases at J, leaving 9 bases unmatched. CDR1 and CDR2 from the germline V gene are SGDLS and YYNGEE. CDR3 sequence (DNA): TGTGCCAGCAGCCCGGCACTAGCGGGAGCGGGCTCCTACAATGAGCAGTTCTTC. This codes for CASSPALAGAGSYNEQFF.

The chain links TRBV4-1 to TRBJ2-1, with 9 bases lining up with TRBD2. V was pared by 1 base and J by 0 bases, with 10 bases of the junction left unmatched. Germline V lookup: CDR1 MGHRA, CDR2 YSYEKL. This CDR3 has 19 amino acids. This chain's CDR3 is CASSQVGRGGLSSYNEQFF. CDR3 DNA: TGCGCCAGCAGCCAAGTGGGGCGGGGGGGCTTAAGCTCCTACAATGAGCAGTTCTTC.

The chain couples TRBV27 to TRBJ2-1, with TRBD2 as a possible D gene (6 bases). This CDR3 spans 15 amino acids. Trimming took 6 bases from V and 0 from J, leaving 12 bases between them. Germline V CDR1 and CDR2: MNHEY, SMNVEV (reference sequence). CDR3 residues: CASSLDGSSYNEQFF. CDR3 in DNA: TGTGCCAGCAGCCTGGACGGGAGCTCCTACAATGAGCAGTTCTTC.

The V and J genes are TRBV5-1 and TRBJ2-7, with D possibly matching TRBD1 (6 bases). V lost 0 bases to trimming and J lost 1 base, with 14 bases between them. This CDR3 has 16 residues. The germline CDR1 and CDR2 sequences are SGHRS and YFSETQ. The CDR3 coding sequence is TGCGCCAGCAGCTTGGGTGGGGGCACCACTTCCTACGAGCAGTACTTC. This codes for CASSLGGGTTSYEQYF.

V is TRBV28 and J is TRBJ1-3; 8 positions agree with TRBD1. Germline assignment: CDR1 MDHEN and CDR2 SYDVKM. The CDR3 consists of 16 residues. The junction had 8 bases not matched to a gene; V was cut back by 1 base and J by 6 bases. This chain's CDR3 is CASSLLLPDRENTIYF. The CDR3 DNA follows: TGTGCCAGCAGTTTATTGCTACCGGACAGGGAAAACACCATATATTTT.